This T cell receptor beta chain was profiled in a study of control samples from healthy donors and cancer patients. Germline assignment: CDR1 MNHEY and CDR2 SVGAGI. J was trimmed by 4 bases and V by 5 bases; bases with no gene match: 4. CDR3 length: 14 amino acids. The table came from immunoSEQ multiplex PCR; TCRdb's copy has only in-frame clones and leaves some out. The sample lists 150,000 to 200,000 clones, 85% to 90% occurring once. The sequenced sample was blood. The origin of this receptor is a woman aged 50 to 65 in good health. The chain links TRBV6-5 to TRBJ2-5, with 10 positions matching TRBD1. This CDR3 reads CASSQTGGTETQYF. The DNA of the CDR3 is TGTGCCAGCAGTCAGACAGGGGGCACAGAGACCCAGTACTTC.